Listed below are T cell receptor beta chains from one sample, sequenced in a study of blood T cell repertoires in COVID-19. The table came from immunoSEQ multiplex PCR; TCRdb's copy has only in-frame clones and leaves some out. The sample includes about 72,000 clones, roughly 90% seen only once; the top ten take about 9.8%. The sequencing input was peripheral blood. The receptors derive from a human donor in a cohort sampled during active COVID-19. Both conserved end residues are part of each CDR3. The order of the fields is CDR3 protein, CDR3 DNA, clone size, V gene, D gene, J gene. The D gene is left open where the match is weak. Clone size is shown for a subset of rows, as once, few, many or a class of expanded clone.

CDR3: CASSQAVAGEETQYF
DNA: TGCGCCAGCAGCCAAGCGGTAGCGGGAGAAGAGACCCAGTACTTC
size: large
V: TRBV4-3
D: TRBD2
J: TRBJ2-5

CDR3: CASCPGTGLPYGYTF
DNA: TGTGCCAGCTGCCCCGGGACAGGGCTTCCCTATGGCTACACCTTC
size: few
V: TRBV27
D: TRBD1
J: TRBJ1-2

CDR3: CASSGDPRDSSYEQYF
DNA: TGTGCCAGCAGCGGGGACCCGAGGGACAGCTCCTACGAGCAGTACTTC
size: -
V: TRBV9
D: TRBD1
J: TRBJ2-7

CDR3: CASSRQEHETQYF
DNA: TGTGCCAGCAGTCGACAGGAACACGAGACCCAGTACTTC
size: -
V: TRBV6-5
D: -
J: TRBJ2-5

CDR3: CASSSTGIYGYTF
DNA: TGTGCCAGCAGCTCGACAGGGATCTATGGCTACACCTTC
size: -
V: TRBV12-3/TRBV12-4
D: TRBD1
J: TRBJ1-2

CDR3: CATSNEWGAYNEQFF
DNA: TGTGCCACCAGCAACGAATGGGGAGCCTACAATGAGCAGTTCTTC
size: -
V: TRBV15
D: -
J: TRBJ2-1

CDR3: CASSYSSSGPPGEQYF
DNA: TGTGCCAGCAGTTACTCCTCTAGCGGGCCACCTGGCGAGCAGTACTTC
size: -
V: TRBV6-2/TRBV6-3
D: TRBD2
J: TRBJ2-7

CDR3: CASSLNPSLLKNIQYF
DNA: TGCGCCAGCAGCTTAAACCCGTCCTTACTTAAAAACATTCAGTACTTC
size: -
V: TRBV5-1
D: -
J: TRBJ2-4

CDR3: CASSDRTGANTEAFF
DNA: TGTGCCAGCAGTGATAGGACAGGGGCGAACACTGAAGCTTTCTTT
size: once
V: TRBV6-6
D: TRBD1
J: TRBJ1-1

CDR3: CASSRSGQENTEAFF
DNA: TGCGCCAGCAGTCGATCGGGACAGGAGAACACTGAAGCTTTCTTT
size: -
V: TRBV5-1
D: TRBD1
J: TRBJ1-1

CDR3: CASSEGTSFYQPQHF
DNA: TGCGCCAGCAGTGAGGGGACTTCCTTTTATCAGCCCCAGCATTTT
size: -
V: TRBV10-1
D: -
J: TRBJ1-5

CDR3: CASSQDQEPTRKQFF
DNA: TGCGCCAGCAGCCAAGATCAAGAACCCACCAGGAAGCAGTTCTTC
size: once
V: TRBV4-3
D: -
J: TRBJ2-1

CDR3: CASSWVTGSRSGANVLTF
DNA: TGTGCCAGCAGTTGGGTCACGGGATCGAGGTCTGGGGCCAACGTCCTGACTTTC
size: -
V: TRBV27
D: -
J: TRBJ2-6

CDR3: CASSLRGNMYEQYF
DNA: TGTGCCAGCAGTTTAAGGGGGAACATGTACGAGCAGTACTTC
size: -
V: TRBV28
D: -
J: TRBJ2-7

CDR3: CASSNPLNLAGGPDGEQFF
DNA: TGTGCCAGCAGCAACCCGCTAAACTTAGCGGGAGGGCCTGACGGTGAGCAGTTCTTC
size: -
V: TRBV21-1
D: -
J: TRBJ2-1

CDR3: CASSSQRYNEQFF
DNA: TGTGCCAGCAGTTCCCAACGGTACAATGAGCAGTTCTTC
size: -
V: TRBV2
D: -
J: TRBJ2-1

CDR3: CASSYGRENTEAFF
DNA: TGTGCCAGCAGCTATGGGCGGGAGAACACTGAAGCTTTCTTT
size: -
V: TRBV7-3
D: -
J: TRBJ1-1

CDR3: CASSQEATANSPLHF
DNA: TGTGCCAGCAGCCAAGAGGCGACAGCGAATTCACCCCTCCACTTT
size: -
V: TRBV14
D: -
J: TRBJ1-6

CDR3: CASKQTGRLQSPLHF
DNA: TGTGCCAGTAAGCAGACAGGGCGGCTTCAGTCACCCCTCCACTTT
size: -
V: TRBV28
D: TRBD1
J: TRBJ1-6

CDR3: CASSVGGQGAYEQYF
DNA: TGTGCCAGCAGTGTGGGGGGACAGGGAGCCTACGAGCAGTACTTC
size: -
V: TRBV2
D: TRBD1
J: TRBJ2-7